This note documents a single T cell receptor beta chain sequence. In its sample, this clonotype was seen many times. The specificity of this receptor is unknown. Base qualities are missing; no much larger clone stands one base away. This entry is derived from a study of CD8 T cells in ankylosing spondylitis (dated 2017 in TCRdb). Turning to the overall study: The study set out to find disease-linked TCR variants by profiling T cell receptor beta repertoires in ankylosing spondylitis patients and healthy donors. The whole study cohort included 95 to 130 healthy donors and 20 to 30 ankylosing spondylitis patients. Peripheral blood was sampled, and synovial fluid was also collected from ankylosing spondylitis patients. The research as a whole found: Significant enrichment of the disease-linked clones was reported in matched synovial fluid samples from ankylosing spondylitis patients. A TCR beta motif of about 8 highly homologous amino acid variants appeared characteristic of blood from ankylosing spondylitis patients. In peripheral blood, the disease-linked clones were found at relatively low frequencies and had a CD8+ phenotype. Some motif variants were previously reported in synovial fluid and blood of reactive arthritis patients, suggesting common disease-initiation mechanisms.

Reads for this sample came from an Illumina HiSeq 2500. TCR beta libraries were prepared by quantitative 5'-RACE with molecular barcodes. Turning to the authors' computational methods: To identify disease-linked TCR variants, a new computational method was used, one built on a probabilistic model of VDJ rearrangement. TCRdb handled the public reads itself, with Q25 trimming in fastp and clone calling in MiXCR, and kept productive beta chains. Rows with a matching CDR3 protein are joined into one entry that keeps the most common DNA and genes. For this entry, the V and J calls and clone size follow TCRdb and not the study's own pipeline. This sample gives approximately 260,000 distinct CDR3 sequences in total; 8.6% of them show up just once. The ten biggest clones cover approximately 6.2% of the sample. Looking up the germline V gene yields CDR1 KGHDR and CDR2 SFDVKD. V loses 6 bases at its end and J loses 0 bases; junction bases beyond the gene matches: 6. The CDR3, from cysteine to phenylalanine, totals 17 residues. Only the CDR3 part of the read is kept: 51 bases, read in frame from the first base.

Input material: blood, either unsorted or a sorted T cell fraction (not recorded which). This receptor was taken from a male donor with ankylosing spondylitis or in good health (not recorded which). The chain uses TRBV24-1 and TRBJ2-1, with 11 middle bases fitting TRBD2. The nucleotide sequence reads TGTGCCACCAGTAGTAGCGGGAGGGCCCGCTCCTACAATGAGCAGTTCTTC. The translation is CATSSSGRARSYNEQFF.